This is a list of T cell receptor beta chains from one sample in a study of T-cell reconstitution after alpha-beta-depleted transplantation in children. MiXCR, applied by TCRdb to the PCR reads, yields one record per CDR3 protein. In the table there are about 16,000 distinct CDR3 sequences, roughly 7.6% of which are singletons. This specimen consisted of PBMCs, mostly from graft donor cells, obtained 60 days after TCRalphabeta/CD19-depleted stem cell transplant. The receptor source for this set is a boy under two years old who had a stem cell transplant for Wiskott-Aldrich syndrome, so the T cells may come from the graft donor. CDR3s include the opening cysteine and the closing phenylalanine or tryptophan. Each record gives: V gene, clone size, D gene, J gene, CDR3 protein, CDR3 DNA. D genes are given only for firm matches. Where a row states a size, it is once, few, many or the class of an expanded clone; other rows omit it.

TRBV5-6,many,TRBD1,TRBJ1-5,CASTKLRDRHSNQPQHF,TGTGCCAGCACCAAGCTCCGGGACAGGCATAGCAATCAGCCCCAGCATTTT
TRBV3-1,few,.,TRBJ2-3,CASSQAQFGTQYF,TGTGCCAGCAGCCAAGCCCAATTTGGTACGCAGTATTTT
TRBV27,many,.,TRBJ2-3,CASSLSGQPPLHF,TGTGCCAGCAGTTTATCGGGGCAGCCCCCGCTCCATTTT
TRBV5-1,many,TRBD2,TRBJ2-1,CASSLAGTSVQNEQFF,TGCGCCAGCAGCTTGGCGGGGACTAGCGTACAGAATGAGCAGTTCTTC
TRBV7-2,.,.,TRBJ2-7,CASSVNPPGLAYEQYF,TGTGCCAGCAGCGTAAACCCCCCGGGACTGGCCTACGAGCAGTACTTC
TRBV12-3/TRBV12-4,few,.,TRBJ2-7,CASGIGGDYEQYF,TGTGCCAGCGGAATTGGAGGGGACTACGAGCAGTACTTC
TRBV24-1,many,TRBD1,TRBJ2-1,CATGTGMYNEQFF,TGTGCCACCGGGACAGGAATGTACAATGAGCAGTTCTTC
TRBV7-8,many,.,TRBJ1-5,CASSSLRSGLQPQHF,TGTGCCAGCAGCTCCCTCCGATCAGGGTTGCAGCCCCAGCATTTT
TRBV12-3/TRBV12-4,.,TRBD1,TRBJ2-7,CASSVGGQPFYEQYF,TGTGCCAGCAGTGTAGGGGGACAGCCCTTTTACGAGCAGTACTTC
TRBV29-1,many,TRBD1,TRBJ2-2,CSVVVVGQGDTGELFF,TGCAGCGTTGTCGTTGTAGGACAGGGGGACACCGGGGAGCTGTTTTTT
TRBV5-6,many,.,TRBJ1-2,CASSITGRGGYTF,TGTGCCAGCAGCATAACAGGGCGAGGCGGCTACACCTTC
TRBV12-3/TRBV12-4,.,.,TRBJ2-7,CASSFYGGNEQYF,TGTGCCAGCAGTTTTTATGGGGGGAACGAGCAGTACTTC
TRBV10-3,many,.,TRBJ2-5,CAISKRTQETQYF,TGTGCCATCAGTAAACGCACCCAAGAGACCCAGTACTTC
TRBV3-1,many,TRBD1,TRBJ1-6,CASSHRGQPNSPLHF,TGTGCCAGCAGCCACCGGGGACAGCCGAATTCACCCCTCCACTTT
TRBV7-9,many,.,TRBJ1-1,CASSLVSGGRTEAFF,TGTGCCAGCAGCTTAGTGTCTGGCGGACGGACTGAAGCTTTCTTT
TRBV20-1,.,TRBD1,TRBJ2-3,CRLDRGRGDTQYF,TGCAGGCTTGACAGGGGAAGAGGAGATACGCAGTATTTT
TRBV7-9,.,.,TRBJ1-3,CASSLRQGALGNTIYF,TGTGCCAGCAGCTTGCGGCAGGGAGCTTTGGGAAACACCATATATTTT
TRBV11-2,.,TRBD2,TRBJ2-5,CASSLPGLAYETQYF,TGTGCCAGCAGCCTTCCGGGACTAGCTTACGAGACCCAGTACTTC
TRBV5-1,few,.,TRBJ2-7,CASSAQSLPTYEQYF,TGCGCCAGCAGCGCGCAGTCCCTGCCAACCTACGAGCAGTACTTC
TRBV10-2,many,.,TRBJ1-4,CASTGGGANEKLFF,TGCGCCAGCACCGGGGGGGGAGCTAATGAAAAACTGTTTTTT
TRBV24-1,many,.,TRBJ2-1,CATRGLYNEQFF,TGTGCCACCAGGGGGCTCTACAATGAGCAGTTCTTC
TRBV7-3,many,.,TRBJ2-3,CASSPSRGTDTDTQYF,TGTGCCAGCAGCCCCTCAAGAGGGACCGACACAGATACGCAGTATTTT
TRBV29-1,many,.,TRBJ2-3,CSVDRVDTQYF,TGCAGCGTTGACAGGGTAGATACGCAGTATTTT
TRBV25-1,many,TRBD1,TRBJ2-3,CASTRQTGGNTDTQYF,TGTGCCAGCACCCGCCAGACAGGGGGAAACACAGATACGCAGTATTTT
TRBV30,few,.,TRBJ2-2,CAWSVPGVFTGELFF,TGTGCCTGGAGTGTACCCGGAGTATTCACCGGGGAGCTGTTTTTT
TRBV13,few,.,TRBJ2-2,CASSRLTGFANTGELFF,TGTGCCAGCAGCCGACTTACAGGCTTCGCGAACACCGGGGAGCTGTTTTTT
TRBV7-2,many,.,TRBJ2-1,CASSLGTTSYNEQFF,TGTGCCAGCAGCCTCGGGACCACCTCCTACAATGAGCAGTTCTTC
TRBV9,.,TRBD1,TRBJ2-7,CASSVGRDRGIYEQYF,TGTGCCAGCAGCGTGGGCCGGGACAGGGGAATCTACGAGCAGTACTTC
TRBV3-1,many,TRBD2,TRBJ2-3,CASSRDYRLTDTQYF,TGTGCCAGCAGCCGGGACTACCGTTTGACAGATACGCAGTATTTT
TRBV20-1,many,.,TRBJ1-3,CSARGWDTTGNTIYF,TGCAGTGCTAGAGGGTGGGATACCACTGGAAACACCATATATTTT